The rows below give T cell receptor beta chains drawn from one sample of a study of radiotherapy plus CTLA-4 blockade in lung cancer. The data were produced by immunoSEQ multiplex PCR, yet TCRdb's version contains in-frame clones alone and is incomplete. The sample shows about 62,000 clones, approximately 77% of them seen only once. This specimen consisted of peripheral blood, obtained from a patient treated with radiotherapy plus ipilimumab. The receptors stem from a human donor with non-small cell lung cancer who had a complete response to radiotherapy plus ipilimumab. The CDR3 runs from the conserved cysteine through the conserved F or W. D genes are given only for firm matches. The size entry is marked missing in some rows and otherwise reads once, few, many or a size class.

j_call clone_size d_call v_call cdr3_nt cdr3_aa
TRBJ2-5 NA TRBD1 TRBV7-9 TGTGCCAGCAGCAACACAGGGGGCGCTCAGAAGACCCAGTACTTC CASSNTGGAQKTQYF
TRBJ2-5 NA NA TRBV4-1 TGCGCCAGCAGCCAAGAAGAGGCTTGGATCCAAGAGACCCAGTACTTC CASSQEEAWIQETQYF
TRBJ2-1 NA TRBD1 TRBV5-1 TGCGCCAGCAGTGGCTCAGGGGGTTCGTCCTACAATGAGCAGTTCTTC CASSGSGGSSYNEQFF
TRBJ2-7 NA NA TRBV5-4 TGTGCCAGCAGCGGGAGGACAGGAACCTACGAGCAGTACTTC CASSGRTGTYEQYF
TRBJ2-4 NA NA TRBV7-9 TGTGCCAGCAACGAGGCTGGGGGGGCCAAAAACATTCAGTACTTC CASNEAGGAKNIQYF
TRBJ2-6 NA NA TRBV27 TGTGCCAGCAGTTTTGAGGGCCTAAGCTCTGGGGCCAACGTCCTGACTTTC CASSFEGLSSGANVLTF
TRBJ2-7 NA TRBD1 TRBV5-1 TGCGCCAGCAGCCGCAGGCGGGGACAGGGTATCCACGAGCAGTACTTC CASSRRRGQGIHEQYF
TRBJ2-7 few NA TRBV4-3 TGCGCCAGCAGCCGGGCGTACGAGCAGTACTTC CASSRAYEQYF
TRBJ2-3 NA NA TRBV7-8 TGTGCCAGCAGCTTACGAGACTACCCCGCAGGGACAGATACGCAGTATTTT CASSLRDYPAGTDTQYF
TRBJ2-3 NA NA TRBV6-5 TGTGCCAGCAGTAGACTACGCACAGATACGCAGTATTTT CASSRLRTDTQYF
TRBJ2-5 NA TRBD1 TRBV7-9 TGTGCCAGCAGCTTAGTAGGGGACAGCGTCCAAGAGACCCAGTACTTC CASSLVGDSVQETQYF
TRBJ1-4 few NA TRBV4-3 TGCGCCAGCAGCCTTAGCGAAGGGAGGGAAAAACTGTTTTTT CASSLSEGREKLFF
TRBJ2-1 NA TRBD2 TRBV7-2 TGTGCCAGCAGCTTAACCAGCGGGAGGCACAATGAGCAGTTCTTC CASSLTSGRHNEQFF
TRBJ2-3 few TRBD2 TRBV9 TGTGCCAGCAGCTTTAGCGGGGGGGCTACAGATACGCAGTATTTT CASSFSGGATDTQYF
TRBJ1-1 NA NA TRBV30 TGTGCCTGGAGTGTAGCAGGACTTAACACTGAAGCTTTCTTT CAWSVAGLNTEAFF
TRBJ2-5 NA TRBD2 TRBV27 TGTGCCAGCAGTCTCATAGCGGGGGGGAGAGAGACCCAGTACTTC CASSLIAGGRETQYF